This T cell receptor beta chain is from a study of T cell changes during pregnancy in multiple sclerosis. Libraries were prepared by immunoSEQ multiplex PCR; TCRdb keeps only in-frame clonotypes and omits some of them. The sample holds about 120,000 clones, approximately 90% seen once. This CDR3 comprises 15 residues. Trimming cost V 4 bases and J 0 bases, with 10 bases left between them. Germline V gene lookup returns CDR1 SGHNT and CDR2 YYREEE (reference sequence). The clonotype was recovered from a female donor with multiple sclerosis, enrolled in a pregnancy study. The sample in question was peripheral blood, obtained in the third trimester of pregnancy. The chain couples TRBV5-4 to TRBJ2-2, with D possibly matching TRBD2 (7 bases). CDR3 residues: CASSQGGANTGELFF. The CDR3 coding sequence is TGTGCCAGCAGCCAAGGGGGGGCGAACACCGGGGAGCTGTTTTTT.